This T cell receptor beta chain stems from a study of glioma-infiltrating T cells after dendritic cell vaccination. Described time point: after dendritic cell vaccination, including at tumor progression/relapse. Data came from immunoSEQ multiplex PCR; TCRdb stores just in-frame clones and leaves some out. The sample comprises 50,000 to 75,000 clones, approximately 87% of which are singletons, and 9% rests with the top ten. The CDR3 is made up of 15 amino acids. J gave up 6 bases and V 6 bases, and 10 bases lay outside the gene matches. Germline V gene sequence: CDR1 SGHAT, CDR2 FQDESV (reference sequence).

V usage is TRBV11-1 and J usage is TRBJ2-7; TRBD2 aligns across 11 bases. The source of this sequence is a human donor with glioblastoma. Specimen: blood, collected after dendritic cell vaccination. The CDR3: CASRPGTSGLGEQYF. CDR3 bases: TGTGCCAGCAGACCCGGGACTAGCGGTCTCGGCGAGCAGTACTTC.